These 17 T cell receptor beta chains originate from one sample sequenced in a study of blood T cell repertoires in COVID-19. The protocol was immunoSEQ multiplex PCR, while the TCRdb copy is restricted to in-frame clones and leaves out a portion. The sample includes some 200,000 clones, 83% of them seen just once. The source material was peripheral blood. The receptors come from a woman aged 25 to 39 with COVID-19, enrolled during active disease.

In this sample, this clone turned up a few times. The chain joins TRBV28 to TRBJ2-7; TRBD2 is a possible D gene (7 bases). V was cut by 3 bases and J by 2 bases, with 11 bases left in between. This CDR3 has 14 residues. The germline V gene has CDR1 MDHEN and CDR2 SYDVKM. The CDR3 region is CASSFKGGPYEQYF. CDR3 bases: TGTGCCAGCAGTTTCAAGGGGGGGCCCTACGAGCAGTACTTC.

The chain employs TRBV5-4 and TRBJ1-6, with 7 bases lining up with TRBD1. J lost 10 bases, V lost 2 bases, and 3 bases had no gene match. The CDR3 extends over 13 amino acids. CDR1 SGHNT and CDR2 YYREEE come from the germline V gene (reference sequence). For the CDR3, the DNA is TGTGCCAGCAGCTTAACAGGGGACTCACCCCTCCACTTT. This codes for CASSLTGDSPLHF.

The chain uses TRBV27 and TRBJ1-1; no clear D gene. Germline V CDR1 and CDR2: MNHEY, SMNVEV (reference sequence). The CDR3 contains 12 residues. V was shortened by 8 bases and J by 7 bases, with 14 bases between the two germline ends. The CDR3 spells CASQEAISEAFF. The CDR3 DNA reads as TGTGCCAGCCAGGAGGCCATCAGTGAAGCTTTCTTT.

DNA of the CDR3: TGCGCCAGCAGCCATAGTCCCCTAGCGGGAGGAGATACGCAGTATTTT. Its translation: CASSHSPLAGGDTQYF. The V and J genes are TRBV4-1 and TRBJ2-3; 11 nucleotides match TRBD2. V was pared by 3 bases and J by 5 bases, with 7 bases of the junction left unmatched. Germline CDR1 reads MGHRA; CDR2 reads YSYEKL. This CDR3 has 16 amino acids.

This rearrangement joins TRBV7-2 to TRBJ2-3; 10 bases line up with TRBD2. Germline lookup yields CDR1 SGHTA and CDR2 FQGNSA. This CDR3 has 17 amino acids. Losses at the gene ends were 2 bases for V and 0 bases for J; bases not matched to a gene: 5. The CDR3 spells CASSLTLAGTSTDTQYF. The CDR3 coding sequence is TGTGCCAGCAGCTTAACACTAGCGGGGACCAGCACAGATACGCAGTATTTT.

The chain is built from TRBV5-4 and TRBJ2-1; a possible D gene is TRBD1 (6 bases). CDR3 size: 16 residues. Trimming shortened V by 6 bases and J by 0 bases, and 16 bases separated the two germline ends. Germline V gives CDR1 SGHNT, CDR2 YYREEE (reference sequence). In nucleotides, the CDR3 is TGTGCCAGCAACAGTGGGGGCTTGAGCTCCTACAATGAGCAGTTCTTC. The encoded protein is CASNSGGLSSYNEQFF.

This chain connects TRBV2 to TRBJ1-5, with D uncertain. This CDR3 contains 12 residues. Germline V gene sequence: CDR1 SNHLY, CDR2 FYNNEI. V was trimmed by 4 bases and J by 2 bases, leaving 3 bases between them. CDR3 sequence (DNA): TGTGCCAGCAGTGCGGGCAATCAGCCCCAGCATTTT. Translated: CASSAGNQPQHF.

The table lists this clone with a count of one. The chain is built from TRBV5-1 and TRBJ1-6; D not certain. V was cut by 6 bases and J by 8 bases, with 18 bases left in between. This CDR3 is built from 15 residues. Germline values: CDR1 SGHRS, CDR2 YFSETQ. The CDR3 loop reads CASTVTAEFHSPLHF. CDR3 coding DNA: TGCGCCAGCACCGTGACGGCGGAATTTCATTCACCCCTCCACTTT.

This chain connects TRBV6-5 to TRBJ1-3, with D possibly being TRBD1 (5 bases). The CDR3 runs 14 residues. V shed 6 bases and J shed 4 bases, with 13 bases lying between them. Germline V gene data show CDR1 as MNHEY and CDR2 as SVGAGI. Written as DNA, the CDR3 is TGTGCCAGCAGGACCCAGGGAAAAGGAAACACCATATATTTT. It specifies CASRTQGKGNTIYF.

This clone was counted only a few times. The chain couples TRBV28 to TRBJ1-2, with D possibly being TRBD1 (5 bases). Trimming removed 5 bases at V and 8 bases at J, with 15 bases between. This CDR3 is built from 13 residues. CDR1 and CDR2 (germline): MDHEN, SYDVKM. In DNA form, the CDR3 reads TGTGCCAGCAGTCCAAATGACAGACCGGGCTACACCTTC. It encodes CASSPNDRPGYTF.

J is TRBJ2-3 and V is TRBV30; D uncertain. Germline CDR1 GTSNPN, CDR2 SVGIG (reference sequence). V was clipped by 2 bases and J by 10 bases, with 13 bases between them. The CDR3 length is 12 residues. For the CDR3, the DNA is TGTGCCTGGAGTTCCGGAGTGGCATCGCAGTATTTT. Translated, it gives CAWSSGVASQYF.

V is TRBV3-1 (or the pseudogene TRBV3-2) and J is TRBJ2-3; D is unclear. CDR1 is LGHDT and CDR2 is YNNKEL in the germline V gene (reference sequence). V dropped 5 bases and J dropped 3 bases, with 6 bases sitting between them. This CDR3 has 12 residues. CDR3 bases: TGTGCCAGCAGCTCTTCGACAGATACGCAGTATTTT. Its translation: CASSSSTDTQYF.

V usage is TRBV7-8 and J usage is TRBJ2-7; D gene unclear. Trimming removed 2 bases from V and 2 bases from J, with 13 bases in between. The CDR3 spans 15 residues. CDR1 and CDR2 from the germline V gene are SGHVS and FQNEAQ. The CDR3 loop is CASSLSMFSTYEQYF. The CDR3 nucleotides read TGTGCCAGCAGCTTAAGCATGTTTAGTACCTACGAGCAGTACTTC.

V is TRBV6-2 or TRBV6-3 and J is TRBJ2-4; maybe TRBD2 (6 bases). The CDR3 length is 13 residues. Germline CDR1 MNHEY, CDR2 SVGEGT. Trimming left V 8 bases short and J 4 bases short, with 12 bases between. The CDR3 DNA sequence: TGTGCCAGCCGCCGACTAGAGAAAAACATTCAGTACTTC. Protein product: CASRRLEKNIQYF.

The chain uses TRBV5-5 and TRBJ2-1; 10 bases are shared with TRBD2. Germline CDR1 is SGHKS and CDR2 is YYEKEE (reference sequence). This CDR3 has 15 residues. After removal of 3 bases from V and 8 bases from J, the junction contained 8 bases not matched to a gene. The CDR3 protein is CASSSERGGLDEQFF. The DNA of the CDR3 is TGTGCCAGCAGCTCCGAGCGGGGGGGCCTCGATGAGCAGTTCTTC.

This clone turned up a few times. This chain links TRBV5-1 with TRBJ2-3; the match to TRBD2 covers 10 bases. Germline CDR1 SGHRS, CDR2 YFSETQ. The CDR3 has 17 amino acids. Germline trimming cut 2 bases from V and 2 bases from J; bases unmatched to any gene: 8. The CDR3 bases are TGCGCCAGCAGCTTCTTGGTAGCGGGGGGATTCACAGATACGCAGTATTTT. Protein sequence: CASSFLVAGGFTDTQYF.

The CDR3 region has the DNA TGTGCCAGCAGCTTAGGACTAGCGGGGGTAGAGACCCAGTACTTC. It translates to CASSLGLAGVETQYF. The chain has TRBV7-3 and TRBJ2-5; TRBD2 aligns across 13 bases. CDR1 is SGHTA, CDR2 FQGTGA, per germline. The ends lost 2 bases at V and 4 bases at J; junction bases unmatched: 1. The CDR3 is 15 residues long.